The entry below describes one T cell receptor (beta chain). Its antigen target is currently unknown. No base quality values were provided; no much bigger clone lies one nucleotide off. The germline V gene specifies MDHEN as CDR1 and SYDVKM as CDR2. The CDR3 contains 15 residues, cysteine and phenylalanine counted. Just the 45-base CDR3 DNA is kept, in frame starting at base 1. V ends up 2 bases short and J 7 bases short, with an unmatched junction base count of 8. TCRbeta CDR3 regions were amplified from genomic DNA using the immunoSEQ Assay, a bias-controlled multiplex PCR. As for how the authors treated the data: Within the assay, amplification of reference gene primers was used to estimate how many nucleated cells each sample contained. To quantify the absolute abundance of each unique TCRbeta CDR3 rearrangement, sequence reads were collapsed and filtered. For each sample, productive Simpson clonality was calculated by taking the square root of Simpson's diversity index across productive rearrangements. TCRdb stores this immuneACCESS table with in-frame sequences only. Part of the clones is absent; in the studies checked, under half of the shortfall reflects unresolved V genes, and no reason is known for the rest. V, J and clone size derive from that table, while D and trimming were established from the DNA sequence. The sample table shows around 140,000 clones, and 70% to 90% are seen once. The ten largest clones add up to roughly 2.1% of the sample.

This sample is drawn from a study of blood T cell repertoires in COVID-19 (dated by TCRdb to the early 2020s). Describing the broader study: The collaborator samples originated in the United States, Italy and Spain and spanned the acute and convalescent phases of COVID-19. Sample metadata almost always included a de-identified subject ID, COVID-19 status, age in years and sex. A freely available public database, intended as a resource for researchers studying the immune response to SARS-CoV-2, is where the repertoires were released. Subjects who had been exposed to COVID-19, were actively infected with it, or had recovered from it provided the deeply sampled blood TCRbeta repertoires that made up the dataset. The material from the prospective study consisted of cDNA or gDNA derived from T cells, B-cell-depleted T cells, or PBMCs. The samples were drawn from the first 160 participants of the ongoing ImmuneRACE study and from 1,254 subjects provided by 6 global collaborators. Where available, HLA class I and class II types were taken from metadata supplied by the sample provider and were not determined by assay-based typing.

Study-wide findings and limitations: How much clinical and demographic metadata was included differed by source and by participant, and the metadata was provided uncurated.

The collaborating institutions used their own protocols to collect whole blood in K2EDTA tubes. Collaborator samples were shipped for TCRbeta analysis as frozen whole blood, isolated PBMCs, or DNA extracted from either sample type. The material sequenced was peripheral blood. The TCR was taken from an older man with active COVID-19. Rearrangement joined TRBV28 to TRBJ1-5; 7 bases in the middle match TRBD1. CDR3 sequence: CASSLDRGPGQPQHF. The nucleotide sequence is TGTGCCAGCAGTTTAGATAGGGGGCCCGGGCAGCCCCAGCATTTT.